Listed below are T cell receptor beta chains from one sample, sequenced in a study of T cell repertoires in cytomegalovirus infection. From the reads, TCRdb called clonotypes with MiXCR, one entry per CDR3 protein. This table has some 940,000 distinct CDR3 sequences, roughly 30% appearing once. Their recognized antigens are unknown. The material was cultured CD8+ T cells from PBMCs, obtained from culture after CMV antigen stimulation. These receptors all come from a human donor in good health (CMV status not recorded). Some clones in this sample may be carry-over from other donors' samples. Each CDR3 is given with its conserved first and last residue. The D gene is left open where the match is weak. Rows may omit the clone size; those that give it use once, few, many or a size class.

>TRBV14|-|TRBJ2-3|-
CASSQDGPDADTQYF
TGTGCCAGCAGCCAAGACGGACCAGACGCGGATACGCAGTATTTT
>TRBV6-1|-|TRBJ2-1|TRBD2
CASTDLTSGGDPYNEQFF
TGTGCCAGCACCGACCTTACTAGCGGGGGCGACCCCTACAATGAGCAGTTCTTC
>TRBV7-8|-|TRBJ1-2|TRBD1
CASSPRGIGNNYGYTF
TGTGCCAGCAGCCCCAGGGGGATAGGAAATAACTATGGCTACACCTTC
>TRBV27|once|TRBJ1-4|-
CASSLTGFHEKLFF
TGTGCCAGCAGCCTTACAGGGTTCCATGAAAAACTGTTTTTT
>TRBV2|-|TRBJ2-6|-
CASGKGRTSGAANVLTF
TGTGCCAGCGGAAAGGGCCGAACATCAGGGGCGGCCAACGTCCTGACTTTC
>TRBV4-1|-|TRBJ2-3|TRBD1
CASSLSPGQSQTTQYF
TGCGCCAGCAGCCTATCCCCGGGACAGTCACAGACTACGCAGTATTTT
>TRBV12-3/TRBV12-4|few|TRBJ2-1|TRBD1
CASSFTGQSSYNEQFF
TGTGCCAGCAGTTTTACGGGACAGAGCTCCTACAATGAGCAGTTCTTC
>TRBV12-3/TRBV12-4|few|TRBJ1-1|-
CASSFLAEAFF
TGTGCCAGCAGTTTTTTAGCTGAAGCTTTCTTT
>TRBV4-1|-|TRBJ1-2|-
CASSQGVSGYTF
TGCGCCAGCAGCCAAGGGGTCTCCGGCTACACCTTC
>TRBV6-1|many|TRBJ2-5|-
CASSEVPDSRGETQYF
TGTGCCAGCAGTGAAGTCCCGGACAGCCGAGGCGAGACCCAGTACTTC
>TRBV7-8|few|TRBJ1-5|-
CASSLARLRNQPQHF
TGTGCCAGCAGCTTAGCGAGGTTGAGGAATCAGCCCCAGCATTTT
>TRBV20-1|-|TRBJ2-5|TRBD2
CSARLAETQYF
TGCAGTGCAAGACTAGCGGAGACCCAGTACTTC
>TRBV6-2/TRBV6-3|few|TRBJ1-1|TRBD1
CASSPPGTGTNTEAFF
TGTGCCAGCAGTCCCCCGGGGACAGGAACGAACACTGAAGCTTTCTTT
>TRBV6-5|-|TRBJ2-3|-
CASSFDGSQYF
TGTGCCAGCAGTTTCGACGGGTCCCAGTATTTT
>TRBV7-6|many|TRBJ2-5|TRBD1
CASSLVPGGQETQYF
TGTGCCAGCAGCTTAGTTCCAGGGGGCCAAGAGACCCAGTACTTC